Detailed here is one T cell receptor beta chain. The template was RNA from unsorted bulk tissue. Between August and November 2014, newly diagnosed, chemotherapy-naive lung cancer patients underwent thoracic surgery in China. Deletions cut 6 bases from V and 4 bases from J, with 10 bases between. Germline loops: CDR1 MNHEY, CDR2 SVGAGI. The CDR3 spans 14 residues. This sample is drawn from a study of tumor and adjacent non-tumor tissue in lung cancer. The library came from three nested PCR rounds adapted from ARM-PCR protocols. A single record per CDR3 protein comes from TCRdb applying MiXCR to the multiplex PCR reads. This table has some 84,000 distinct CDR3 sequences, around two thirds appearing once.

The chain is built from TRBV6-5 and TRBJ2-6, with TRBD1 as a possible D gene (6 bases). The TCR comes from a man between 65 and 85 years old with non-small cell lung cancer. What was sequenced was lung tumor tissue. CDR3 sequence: CASRGAAGANVLTF. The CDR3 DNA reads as TGTGCCAGCAGGGGGGCCGCGGGGGCCAACGTCCTGACTTTC.